This T cell receptor beta chain was sequenced for a study of hypomethylating agent response in myelodysplastic syndrome. Across the whole study: TET2 mutation, the most common, occurred in about 45% of the 11 patients.

A note on this clone: What it binds is not known.

Authors' data handling: Previously reported viral-epitope specificity per VDJdb covered 1.7% of about 150,000 unique clonotypes. Repertoires were generated with immunoSEQ multiplex PCR, while TCRdb's copy carries only in-frame clones and drops some. V, J and clone size are those of that table, while D and trimming were read from the DNA. The table includes several thousand clones, around 87% detected once. V shed 2 bases and J 3 bases; nucleotides not matched to a gene: 2. Germline V gene lookup returns CDR1 SNHLY and CDR2 FYNNEI. The CDR3 spans 15 residues. Findings and limits, study-wide: Lack of age-matching between healthy donors and MDS patients could bias comparison. After treatment, novel clonotypes emerged more in responders, contracted ones more in non-responders.

This chain joins TRBV2 and TRBJ2-5, with 11 bases identical to TRBD2. The source of this sequence is a human donor with myelodysplastic syndrome. The specimen was bone marrow, collected before or after starting hypomethylating agent treatment for myelodysplastic syndrome (not recorded which). The CDR3, as DNA: TGTGCCAGCAGTGAACTAGCGGGGGGAGAAGAGACCCAGTACTTC. Protein sequence: CASSELAGGEETQYF.